What follows describes a single T cell receptor beta chain. Its antigen is as yet unknown. Given a much more abundant clone one base away, this may be a read error. A modified ARM-PCR protocol with three rounds of nested PCR amplified TCRbeta. TCRdb re-derived calls from the multiplex PCR reads in MiXCR, one entry per CDR3 protein. The sample consists of approximately 100,000 distinct CDR3 sequences, 60% to 65% of them appearing once. These data come from a study of tumor and adjacent non-tumor tissue in lung cancer. Study context: The patients, roughly 10 men and roughly 5 women, were roughly 30 to 85 with stage I to III disease. On average, productive TCRbeta reads reached roughly 4.2 million per sample. General study points: Compared with tumor, normal lung showed significantly lower TCR diversity.

Germline CDR1 and CDR2: PRHDT and FYEKMQ (reference sequence). This CDR3 is 17 amino acids long. This sample's RNA came from whole unsorted tissue. The normal lung tissue was taken more than 3 cm from the tumor edge. Chemotherapy-naive patients with new lung cancer underwent thoracic surgery in China, August–November 2014. Sequenced sample: distant non-tumor lung tissue. This TCR was recovered from a man in his sixties with non-small cell lung cancer. This chain connects TRBV13 to TRBJ1-2, with D perhaps TRBD1 (6 bases). The CDR3 sequence: CDSSLYLRDTDPSGYTF. CDR3 in DNA: TGTGACAGCAGCTTATACCTGCGGGACACAGACCCATCGGGCTACACCTTC.